This TCR beta chain was profiled in a study of cytomegalovirus exposure and HLA in healthy donors. Overall study findings and caveats: A later analysis reported that several of the most significant clusters appeared to be linked to common viral pathogens, among them Epstein-Barr virus.

PCR primers comprised 60 Vbeta and 13 Jbeta primers. Assay used: immunoSEQ multiplex PCR; TCRdb lists only in-frame clones, some missing. The sample holds 120,000 or so clones, about four fifths seen once. This clone was observed once. Its antigen remains unidentified. The receptor was isolated from a man aged 18 to 30 in good health and CMV-seronegative. Input material: PBMCs.

The CDR3 sequence is CASSLAGNYGYTF. DNA of the CDR3: TGTGCCAGCAGTTTAGCAGGGAACTATGGCTACACCTTC. V and J are TRBV27 and TRBJ1-2, with D possibly being TRBD1 (5 bases). The germline V gene encodes CDR1 MNHEY and CDR2 SMNVEV (reference sequence). CDR3 length: 13 amino acids. V was trimmed by 2 bases and J by 2 bases, leaving 6 bases between them.